The subject of this entry is one TCR beta chain. What this receptor recognizes is not known. Per-base qualities were not stored, and no clone one base away is much larger. The collaborating institutions used their own protocols to collect whole blood in K2EDTA tubes. For TCRbeta analysis, collaborators shipped samples in one of three forms: frozen whole blood, isolated PBMCs, or DNA extracted from either of those sample types. TCRbeta CDR3 regions were amplified from genomic DNA using the immunoSEQ Assay, a bias-controlled multiplex PCR. The study's processing was this. The number of nucleated cells in each sample was estimated from the amplification of reference gene primers within the assay. Sequence reads were collapsed and filtered to measure the absolute abundance of every unique TCRbeta CDR3 rearrangement. For each sample, productive Simpson clonality was calculated by taking the square root of Simpson's diversity index across productive rearrangements. TCRdb carries this immuneACCESS record with in-frame sequences only. Its versions omit some clonotypes, under half of them owing to an unresolved V gene in the studies checked, with the rest unexplained. The V and J calls and clone size are taken from that table; D and trimming were inferred from the DNA. Present in this sample are about 220,000 clones, over 80% of which were seen just once. The ten largest clones add up to roughly 5% of the sample.

The data originate from a study of blood T cell repertoires in COVID-19 (dated by TCRdb to 2019 to 2021). Some background on the complete study: Collaborator samples came from the United States, Italy and Spain and covered acute and convalescent phases of COVID-19. Subjects who had been exposed to COVID-19, were actively infected with it, or had recovered from it provided the deeply sampled blood TCRbeta repertoires that made up the dataset. The samples were drawn from the first 160 participants of the ongoing ImmuneRACE study and from roughly 1,300 subjects provided by 6 global collaborators. The prospective study material was composed of cDNA or gDNA derived from T cells, B-cell-depleted T cells, or PBMCs. Nearly every sample came with metadata listing a de-identified subject ID, COVID-19 status, age in years and sex. Where HLA class I and class II types were available, the types were taken from metadata supplied by the sample provider, not from assay-based typing. The repertoires were made available in a free public database intended to serve as a resource for research on the immune response to SARS-CoV-2.

The research as a whole found: Clinical and demographic metadata were provided uncurated, with the amount varying by source and participant.

After removal of 3 bases from V and 7 bases from J, the junction retains 9 bases not matched to a gene. From the germline V gene, CDR1 is SGDLS and CDR2 is YYNGEE. From its cysteine to its phenylalanine, the CDR3 spans 15 amino acids. CDR3 DNA only is kept here, 45 bases in frame from base 1. The TCR was taken from a human donor in a cohort sampled during active COVID-19. The sequencing sample was made of peripheral blood. The chain uses TRBV9 and TRBJ2-4, with 8 junctional bases fitting TRBD2. CDR3 reads: CASSANSGLENIQYF. The nucleotides are TGTGCCAGCAGCGCGAATTCGGGACTAGAGAACATTCAGTACTTC.